The 20 T cell receptor beta chains below all came from one sample that was sequenced in a study of T cells after yellow fever vaccination. One entry per CDR3 protein results from TCRdb running MiXCR on the 5' RACE reads. The sample records 300,000 to 400,000 distinct CDR3 sequences, 6.2% being singletons. The input for sequencing was PBMCs, taken 5 days after the yellow fever booster vaccination. The origin of the receptors is a man younger than 40 who received the YFV17D yellow fever vaccine.

There are many counts of this clonotype. CDR3 loop: CASGLTSGSYEQYF. CDR3 DNA: TGTGCCAGCGGACTTACTAGCGGGAGTTACGAGCAGTACTTC. This rearrangement joins TRBV12-3 or TRBV12-4 to TRBJ2-7, with 11 nucleotides matching TRBD2. The ends lost 8 bases at V and 4 bases at J; junction bases unmatched: 7. The CDR3 has 14 amino acids.

This clonotype was found a few times. This chain uses TRBV20-1 with TRBJ1-1, with a possible D match to TRBD1 (6 bases). Germline V gene data show CDR1 as DFQATT and CDR2 as SNEGSKA (reference sequence). The V end was cut by 3 bases, the J end by 0 bases, with 11 bases between. CDR3 length: 14 residues. CDR3 residues: CSARAGTLNTEAFF. CDR3 DNA: TGCAGTGCTAGGGCCGGGACATTGAACACTGAAGCTTTCTTT.

The rearrangement joins TRBV20-1 to TRBJ2-3; 9 nucleotides agree with TRBD2. The CDR3 is 15 residues long. Germline V gives CDR1 DFQATT, CDR2 SNEGSKA (reference sequence). V lost 6 bases to trimming and J lost 5 bases; unmatched junction nucleotides: 12. The CDR3 DNA reads as TGCAGTGCAAAAGCCGGGACTAGCCGGAGAGATACGCAGTATTTT. Translating it yields CSAKAGTSRRDTQYF.

This clonotype was seen only a few times. The genes are TRBV28 and TRBJ2-5, with D possibly matching TRBD2 (5 bases). Germline loops: CDR1 MDHEN, CDR2 SYDVKM. Trimming took off 3 bases at V and 3 bases at J, with 14 bases between the two ends. The CDR3 totals 15 residues. The CDR3 reads CASSLWRTHKETQYF. The CDR3 DNA follows: TGTGCCAGCAGTTTGTGGAGGACTCACAAAGAGACCCAGTACTTC.

This clonotype showed up many times. V is TRBV29-1 and J is TRBJ2-1; 12 nucleotides agree with TRBD2. The germline V gene has CDR1 SQVTM and CDR2 ANQGSEA. The CDR3 has 16 amino acids. J gave up 2 bases and V 3 bases, and 5 bases lay outside the gene matches. The CDR3 reads CSVEETSGSAYNEQFF. The CDR3 DNA is TGCAGCGTTGAGGAGACTAGCGGGAGCGCCTACAATGAGCAGTTCTTC.

This clonotype was counted at least ten times. V and J are TRBV5-1 and TRBJ2-3; 9 bases align to TRBD2. V shed 4 bases and J 0 bases; nucleotides not matched to a gene: 9. The CDR3 extends over 17 amino acids. The germline gives CDR1 SGHRS, CDR2 YFSETQ. CDR3 in DNA: TGCGCCAGCAGCCTATCGAGCGGGAGGCAAAGCACAGATACGCAGTATTTT. Translated: CASSLSSGRQSTDTQYF.

V usage is TRBV7-6 and J usage is TRBJ2-3, with D possibly matching TRBD1 (5 bases). This CDR3 is 14 amino acids long. Germline V gene data show CDR1 as SGHVS and CDR2 as FNYEAQ. Trimming left V 5 bases short and J 4 bases short, with 13 bases between. CDR3: CASSRPQGADTQYF. The DNA for the CDR3 is TGTGCCAGCAGCCGCCCTCAAGGGGCAGATACGCAGTATTTT.

This clonotype occurred a few times. The J gene is TRBJ2-1, the V gene TRBV4-3, with 10 bases matching TRBD2. CDR3 length: 15 residues. CDR1 LGHNA and CDR2 YSLEER come from the germline V gene. V was pared by 0 bases and J by 5 bases, with 1 base of the junction left unmatched. CDR3 sequence reads: CASSQESGRDNEQFF. Here the CDR3 DNA reads TGCGCCAGCAGCCAAGAGAGCGGGAGGGACAATGAGCAGTTCTTC.

This clonotype was seen many times. The rearrangement links TRBV7-2 to TRBJ2-7; TRBD1 matches at 9 bases. Trimming took 0 bases from V and 2 from J; bases not matched to a gene: 5. The CDR3 is 16 residues long. Looked up from germline, CDR1 is SGHTA and CDR2 is FQGNSA. CDR3 sequence: CASSLAGTGTPYEQYF. In DNA, the CDR3 is TGTGCCAGCAGCTTAGCCGGGACAGGGACCCCCTACGAGCAGTACTTC.

This clonotype showed up just a few times. This chain uses TRBV20-1 with TRBJ2-2; D possibly corresponds to TRBD1 (5 bases). This CDR3 contains 15 residues. Looked up from germline, CDR1 is DFQATT and CDR2 is SNEGSKA (reference sequence). Trimming pared 6 bases from V and 0 bases from J, leaving 14 bases between. CDR3 bases: TGCAGTGCATCAGCAGGGTTGGCGAACACCGGGGAGCTGTTTTTT. Amino acids: CSASAGLANTGELFF.

Details on this clonotype: A much larger clone differs by one base, so this may be a read error. The chain is built from TRBV5-1 and TRBJ1-1, with D uncertain. The CDR3 is 14 amino acids. CDR1 and CDR2 (germline): SGHRS, YFSETQ. The CDR3 region has the DNA TGCGCCAGCAGTTTCCTAGAAGCGAACACTGAAGCTTCCTTT. Encoded protein: CASSFLEANTEASF.

This clonotype was detected many times. The CDR3 region is CASSLVGQGANEQFF. The CDR3 DNA sequence: TGCGCCAGCAGCTTGGTAGGACAGGGCGCAAATGAGCAGTTCTTC. This chain connects TRBV5-1 to TRBJ2-1; 8 positions match TRBD1. With 0 bases clipped from V and 7 bases from J, the junction kept 6 bases outside the gene matches. The CDR3 contains 15 residues. Germline lookup yields CDR1 SGHRS and CDR2 YFSETQ.

This clonotype has only a few counts. This chain connects TRBV20-1 to TRBJ2-7; the D gene is possibly TRBD2 (6 bases). V dropped 5 bases and J dropped 6 bases, with 17 bases sitting between them. The germline V gene has CDR1 DFQATT and CDR2 SNEGSKA (reference sequence). This CDR3 has 13 amino acids. The CDR3 DNA reads TGCAGTGCTGAGGTGTCGGGAGAAGGCGAGCAGTACTTC. Residues: CSAEVSGEGEQYF.

There are a few counts of this clonotype. The chain recombines TRBV15 with TRBJ2-3, with D possibly TRBD2 on 6 matching bases. Per the germline V gene, CDR1 is LNHNV and CDR2 is YYDKDF (reference sequence). This CDR3 comprises 18 residues. V was pared by 8 bases and J by 2 bases, with 26 bases between. Written as DNA, the CDR3 is TGTGCCACCCGCTTGTTGTCCCGGGACTCGAGGGACACAGATACGCAGTATTTT. Its protein product is CATRLLSRDSRDTDTQYF.

The sample holds many counts of this clonotype. This rearrangement joins TRBV20-1 to TRBJ2-2; D assignment may be TRBD1 or TRBD2 (5 bases each). In germline, CDR1 is DFQATT, CDR2 SNEGSKA (reference sequence). V was cut by 6 bases and J by 4 bases, with 12 bases left in between. The CDR3 contains 13 residues. The CDR3 DNA follows: TGCAGTGCGAGGGGTCTATTCACCGGGGAGCTGTTTTTT. Translated, it gives CSARGLFTGELFF.

The chain recombines TRBV5-4 with TRBJ2-3; perhaps TRBD2 as D (6 bases). Germline loops: CDR1 SGHNT, CDR2 YYREEE (reference sequence). V gave up 3 bases and J gave up 0 bases, with 14 bases separating them. The CDR3 covers 16 residues. The CDR3 loop is CASSSSGLVSTDTQYF. Here the CDR3 DNA reads TGTGCCAGCAGCTCTTCGGGACTGGTTAGCACAGATACGCAGTATTTT.

This clonotype was picked up many times. This chain connects TRBV5-1 to TRBJ2-7; weak D call: TRBD1 (6 bases). The CDR3 totals 15 residues. Germline V gene lookup returns CDR1 SGHRS and CDR2 YFSETQ. V shed 5 bases and J shed 5 bases, with 20 bases lying between them. This chain's CDR3 is CASSPPRDPGDEQYF. The CDR3 nucleotides read TGCGCCAGCAGTCCACCCCGGGACCCAGGGGACGAGCAGTACTTC.

This clonotype has a count of ten or more. The V and J genes are TRBV4-3 and TRBJ1-6, with 7 bases fitting TRBD1. The germline V gene has CDR1 LGHNA and CDR2 YSLEER. The CDR3 spans 17 residues. V was pared by 0 bases and J by 10 bases, with 12 bases of the junction left unmatched. The CDR3 DNA is TGCGCCAGCAGCCAAGAAAGATTGGGACAGCGGTTGTCACCCCTCCACTTT. This codes for CASSQERLGQRLSPLHF.

This clonotype was counted many times. V usage is TRBV5-1 and J usage is TRBJ1-2; D is unclear. The CDR3 length is 13 residues. Germline V gives CDR1 SGHRS, CDR2 YFSETQ. V was pared by 3 bases and J by 8 bases, with 14 bases between. The CDR3 protein is CASSSVQSEGYTF. The DNA for the CDR3 is TGCGCCAGCAGCTCCGTGCAGTCGGAAGGCTACACCTTC.

V gene TRBV29-1 combines with J gene TRBJ2-7, with TRBD1 matching over 10 bases. This CDR3 comprises 14 residues. Germline V CDR1 and CDR2: SQVTM, ANQGSEA. Trimming cost V 4 bases and J 2 bases; bases outside gene matches: 5. DNA of the CDR3: TGCAGCGTTGTGACGGACAGGGGGGCCTACGAGCAGTACTTC. This codes for CSVVTDRGAYEQYF.